Shown below are 11 T cell receptor beta chains from a single sample sequenced in a study of blood T cells in healthy people across ages. Alongside a J-beta primer mix, a sample-barcoded 5' primer served in a second PCR lasting roughly 7 to 12 cycles. TCRdb ran MiXCR on the 5' RACE reads and lists one entry per CDR3 protein. The table includes 800,000 or so distinct CDR3 sequences, approximately 65% detected once. The sample comprised blood. The receptors here all came from a man aged 25-40 years in good health.

The chain employs TRBV4-3 and TRBJ1-6; TRBD1 matches 7 bases. The CDR3 contains 17 residues. The V gene's germline CDR1 is LGHNA and CDR2 YSLEER. V lost 2 bases, J lost 4 bases, and 8 bases stayed unmatched. CDR3 amino acids: CASSQILGTEYNSPLHF. The CDR3 coding sequence is TGCGCCAGCAGCCAAATCCTCGGGACAGAGTATAATTCACCCCTCCACTTT.

The chain couples TRBV28 to TRBJ1-2, with 8 positions matching TRBD1. Trimming removed 10 bases from V and 3 bases from J; junction bases left unmatched: 10. CDR3 length: 14 amino acids. Germline V gene sequence: CDR1 MDHEN, CDR2 SYDVKM. The CDR3: CAIGGGDRYYGYTF. CDR3 nucleotide sequence: TGTGCCATCGGAGGGGGGGACAGGTACTATGGCTACACCTTC.

The chain has TRBV14 and TRBJ1-2; D perhaps matches TRBD1 (6 bases). The CDR3 contains 13 residues. The ends were cut back, 7 bases at V and 3 bases at J, with 12 bases in the middle. From germline, CDR1 is SGHDN and CDR2 FVKESK. This CDR3 reads CASTRGSDYGYTF. CDR3 DNA sequence: TGTGCCAGCACGAGGGGGTCGGACTATGGCTACACCTTC.

This chain connects TRBV5-1 to TRBJ1-2; TRBD1 agrees at 8 bases. The junction had 5 bases not matched to a gene; V was cut back by 0 bases and J by 1 base. Per germline, CDR1 SGHRS and CDR2 YFSETQ. This CDR3 is built from 16 residues. The CDR3 loop is CASSLAGDRLNYGYTF. CDR3 bases: TGCGCCAGCAGCTTGGCCGGGGACAGGCTTAACTATGGCTACACCTTC. The whole variable domain, remainder taken from reference TRBV5-1 and TRBJ1-2, is KAGVTQTPRYLIKTRGQQVTLSCSPISGHRSVSWYQQTPGQGLQFLFEYFSETQRNKGNFPGRFSGRQFSNSRSEMNVSTLELGDSALYLCASSLAGDRLNYGYTFGSGTRLTVV.

This clonotype was observed a few times. The chain links TRBV6-2 or TRBV6-3 to TRBJ2-7; D might be TRBD1 (7 bases). Trimming took 4 bases from V and 6 from J, leaving 10 bases between them. CDR1 MNHEY and CDR2 SVGEGT come from the germline V gene. This CDR3 spans 12 amino acids. DNA of the CDR3: TGTGCCAGCAGTTGGCAGGGGGGCGAGCAGTACTTC. As protein: CASSWQGGEQYF.

The J gene is TRBJ2-1, the V gene TRBV5-6, with TRBD1 matching 8 bases. The CDR3 has 18 residues. Germline trimming cut 2 bases from V and 7 bases from J; bases unmatched to any gene: 17. Germline lookup yields CDR1 SGHDT and CDR2 YYEEEE. CDR3 sequence: CASSFLLRQGKSLNEQFF. In DNA, the CDR3 is TGTGCCAGCAGCTTCCTCTTAAGACAGGGGAAAAGTTTGAATGAGCAGTTCTTC.

This clonotype was found a few times. The chain links TRBV4-3 to TRBJ1-2, with TRBD1 as a possible D gene (5 bases). The germline gives CDR1 LGHNA, CDR2 YSLEER. The germline V and J ends were trimmed by 4 bases and 7 bases, with 19 bases remaining between them. The CDR3 has 15 residues. DNA of the CDR3: TGCGCCAGCAGCCCCGGAGCCTCAGGGTACCCTGGCTACACCTTC. Translation: CASSPGASGYPGYTF.

This chain joins TRBV7-2 and TRBJ2-1, with D unresolved. Germline loops: CDR1 SGHTA, CDR2 FQGNSA. This CDR3 has 15 residues. Deletions cut 4 bases from V and 1 base from J, with 11 bases between. DNA of the CDR3: TGTGCCAGCAGCTCTGACAAAGCGTCCTACAATGAGCAGTTCTTC. Protein: CASSSDKASYNEQFF.

The V and J genes are TRBV4-1 and TRBJ2-5, with a tentative D call TRBD2 (5 bases). Germline CDR1 and CDR2: MGHRA and YSYEKL. CDR3 size: 14 residues. The V end was cut by 3 bases, the J end by 5 bases, with 13 bases between. CDR3 loop: CASSQGSPGETQYF. In DNA, the CDR3 is TGCGCCAGCAGCCAGGGGTCGCCGGGGGAGACCCAGTACTTC.

The J gene is TRBJ2-6, the V gene TRBV15; maybe TRBD1 (6 bases). CDR1 is LNHNV, CDR2 YYDKDF, per germline (reference sequence). This CDR3 comprises 19 residues. V shed 8 bases and J shed 1 base, with 24 bases lying between them. This CDR3 reads CATRVEVSGVSSGANVLTF. Here the CDR3 DNA reads TGTGCCACCCGCGTAGAAGTATCAGGGGTCTCTTCTGGGGCCAACGTCCTGACTTTC.

This CDR3 is CSAGFGEDFYGYTF. The DNA of the CDR3 is TGCAGTGCCGGGTTCGGGGAGGACTTCTATGGCTACACCTTC. V and J are TRBV20-1 and TRBJ1-2; no clear D gene. The V gene lost 6 bases and the J gene lost 4 bases, with 18 bases spanning the gap. This CDR3 contains 14 residues. Per germline, CDR1 DFQATT and CDR2 SNEGSKA (reference sequence).